A selection of T cell receptor beta chains follows, all from one sample in a study of PD-1 blockade in classical Hodgkin lymphoma. Method: immunoSEQ multiplex PCR; TCRdb's copy keeps in-frame clones and lacks some. The data hold about 30,000 clones, with around 80% observed a single time. Sequences were derived from peripheral blood mononuclear cells (PBMCs), sampled before the fourth cycle of nivolumab. The receptors shown here come from a human donor with classical Hodgkin lymphoma. The CDR3 runs from the conserved cysteine through the conserved F or W. Each record gives: clone size, V gene, J gene, D gene, CDR3 protein, CDR3 DNA. The D gene is left open where the match is weak. The size field is filled for only some rows; it gives once, few, many or a size class.

.	TRBV7-3	TRBJ1-4	.	CASSLGYNEKLFF	TGTGCCAGCAGCTTAGGATATAATGAAAAACTGTTTTTT
once	TRBV9	TRBJ2-5	TRBD2	CASSVARGGLQETQYF	TGTGCCAGCAGCGTAGCCCGGGGGGGGCTCCAAGAGACCCAGTACTTC
.	TRBV5-1	TRBJ2-1	TRBD1	CASSWRIRGQSNEQFF	TGCGCCAGCAGCTGGAGGATCAGGGGGCAAAGCAATGAGCAGTTCTTC
.	TRBV7-3	TRBJ2-4	.	CASSARDFKNIQYF	TGTGCCAGCAGCGCCCGGGACTTCAAAAACATTCAGTACTTC
few	TRBV7-9	TRBJ2-3	.	CASSLVGGTDTQYF	TGTGCCAGCAGCTTAGTGGGAGGCACAGATACGCAGTATTTT
.	TRBV6-5	TRBJ2-2	.	CASSNPATGELFF	TGTGCCAGCAGCAACCCGGCGACCGGGGAGCTGTTTTTT
.	TRBV5-1	TRBJ1-3	TRBD1	CASSLDPTGAPGNTIYF	TGCGCCAGCAGCTTAGACCCGACAGGGGCGCCGGGAAACACCATATATTTT
.	TRBV7-2	TRBJ2-1	.	CASSSLLGDNEQFF	TGTGCCAGCAGCTCCCTGCTTGGCGACAATGAGCAGTTCTTC
.	TRBV19	TRBJ2-3	.	CASSPTSTDTQYF	TGTGCCAGTAGCCCAACCAGCACAGATACGCAGTATTTT
medium-sized	TRBV9	TRBJ2-1	.	CASSVAGRERGNEQFF	TGTGCCAGCAGCGTAGCTGGCAGGGAGAGGGGCAATGAGCAGTTCTTC
.	TRBV5-1	TRBJ2-7	TRBD2	CASSFGLAGEPYEQYF	TGCGCCAGCAGCTTCGGACTAGCGGGGGAGCCCTACGAGCAGTACTTC
few	TRBV7-2	TRBJ2-1	.	CASSLAFGTEQFF	TGTGCCAGCAGCTTAGCGTTCGGAACTGAGCAGTTCTTC
.	TRBV19	TRBJ1-1	.	CASSIWGRDTEAFF	TGTGCCAGTAGTATATGGGGGCGCGACACTGAAGCTTTCTTT
.	TRBV28	TRBJ2-3	.	CASSLQGPDTQYF	TGTGCCAGCAGTTTACAGGGTCCAGATACGCAGTATTTT
.	TRBV2	TRBJ1-2	TRBD1	CASSQTGGAGYTF	TGTGCCAGCAGTCAGACAGGGGGCGCTGGCTACACCTTC
.	TRBV11-2	TRBJ2-7	.	CASSPTGYEQYF	TGTGCCAGCAGCCCTACAGGGTACGAGCAGTACTTC
.	TRBV11-2	TRBJ2-4	TRBD2	CASSSGTSGGIAKNIQYF	TGTGCCAGCAGCTCGGGGACTAGCGGGGGAATAGCCAAAAACATTCAGTACTTC
.	TRBV6-1	TRBJ2-3	TRBD2	CASFSGDTDTQYF	TGTGCCAGCTTTAGCGGGGACACAGATACGCAGTATTTT
.	TRBV27	TRBJ1-6	TRBD1	CASSLTGRTYNSPLHF	TGTGCCAGCAGCCTGACAGGGAGAACCTATAATTCACCCCTCCACTTT
.	TRBV11-2	TRBJ1-6	.	CASSPNNSPLHF	TGTGCCAGCAGCCCCAATAATTCACCCCTCCACTTT
.	TRBV19	TRBJ2-7	.	CASSIDGNYEQYF	TGTGCCAGTAGTATAGACGGCAACTACGAGCAGTACTTC
.	TRBV4-1	TRBJ2-1	TRBD2	CASSRTERGGYNEQFF	TGCGCCAGCAGCCGCACGGAGCGGGGGGGATATAATGAGCAGTTCTTC
.	TRBV29-1	TRBJ2-3	TRBD1	CSVEDRTGTSTDTQYF	TGCAGCGTTGAAGATCGGACAGGGACGTCTACAGATACGCAGTATTTT
.	TRBV19	TRBJ2-7	.	CASKQAQSSYEQYF	TGTGCCAGTAAACAGGCCCAGAGCTCCTACGAGCAGTACTTC